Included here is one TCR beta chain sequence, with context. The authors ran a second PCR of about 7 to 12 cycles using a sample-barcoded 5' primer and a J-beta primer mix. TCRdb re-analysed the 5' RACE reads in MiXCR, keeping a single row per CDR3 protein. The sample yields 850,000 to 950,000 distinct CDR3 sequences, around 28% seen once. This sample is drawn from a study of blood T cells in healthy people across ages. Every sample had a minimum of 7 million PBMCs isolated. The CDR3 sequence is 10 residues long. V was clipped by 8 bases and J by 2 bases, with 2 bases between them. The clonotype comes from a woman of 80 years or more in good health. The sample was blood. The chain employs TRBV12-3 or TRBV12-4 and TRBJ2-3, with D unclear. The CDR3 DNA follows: TGTGCCAGCTTCACAGATACGCAGTATTTT. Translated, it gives CASFTDTQYF.